Below, one T cell receptor beta chain is given with its context. With no exception, relapse followed autologous stem cell transplantation in all patients, and brentuximab vedotin exposure varied. The source of the sample is a study of PD-1 blockade in classical Hodgkin lymphoma. The V end lost 3 bases, the J end lost 4 bases, and 16 bases lay between the germline ends. CDR3 length: 15 amino acids. The germline CDR1 and CDR2 sequences are WSHSY and SAAADI. Profiled with immunoSEQ multiplex PCR; TCRdb holds only in-frame clones, not every one. Among 84,000 or so clones listed, around nine tenths were seen once.

V and J are TRBV10-2 and TRBJ2-7, with D hard to call. The sample here was peripheral blood mononuclear cells (PBMCs), taken before the second cycle of nivolumab. The clonotype was recovered from a human donor with classical Hodgkin lymphoma. CDR3 DNA: TGCGCCAGCAGTGAAGGTGGCAGGACCCGATACGAGCAGTACTTC. This sequence encodes CASSEGGRTRYEQYF.